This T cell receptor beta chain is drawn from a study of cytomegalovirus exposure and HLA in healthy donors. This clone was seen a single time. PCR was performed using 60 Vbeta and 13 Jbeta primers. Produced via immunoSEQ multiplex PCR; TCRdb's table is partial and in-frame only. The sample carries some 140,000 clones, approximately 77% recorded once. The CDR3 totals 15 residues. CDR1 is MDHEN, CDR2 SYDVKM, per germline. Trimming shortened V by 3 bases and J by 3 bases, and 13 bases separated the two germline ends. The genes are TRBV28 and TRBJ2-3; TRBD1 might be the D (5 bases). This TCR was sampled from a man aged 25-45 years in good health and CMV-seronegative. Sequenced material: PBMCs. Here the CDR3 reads CASSLAQAGTDTQYF. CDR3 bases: TGTGCCAGCAGTTTGGCACAGGCCGGGACAGATACGCAGTATTTT.